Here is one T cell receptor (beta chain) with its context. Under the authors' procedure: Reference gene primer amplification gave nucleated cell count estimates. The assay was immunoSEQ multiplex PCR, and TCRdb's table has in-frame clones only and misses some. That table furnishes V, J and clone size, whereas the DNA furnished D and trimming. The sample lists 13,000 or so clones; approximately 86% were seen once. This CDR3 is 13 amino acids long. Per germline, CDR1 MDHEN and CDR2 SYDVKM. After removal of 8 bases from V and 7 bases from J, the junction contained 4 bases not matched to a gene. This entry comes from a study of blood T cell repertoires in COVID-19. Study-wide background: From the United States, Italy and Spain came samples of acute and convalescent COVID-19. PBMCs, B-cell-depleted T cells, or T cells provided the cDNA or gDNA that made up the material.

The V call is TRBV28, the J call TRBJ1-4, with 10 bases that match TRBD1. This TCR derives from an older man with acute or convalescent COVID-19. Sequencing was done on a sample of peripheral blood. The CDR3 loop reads CASFGTGAEKLFF. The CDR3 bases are TGTGCCAGCTTCGGGACAGGGGCTGAAAAACTGTTTTTT.